This T cell receptor (beta chain) was recorded in a study of cytomegalovirus exposure and HLA in healthy donors (dated by TCRdb to about 2017). Regarding the study in general: In an earlier analysis of under 600 of the donors, 276 Gb of sequence data and 117 million unique TCR beta sequences from about 179 million T cells were reported. Approximately 310 gigabases of sequencing data and 91 million or so unique TCR sequences made up an early release that covered under 750 HLA-typed donors. Among the approximately 400 genotyped donors, about 83% belonged to the genetic ancestry cluster associated with self-reported Caucasian donors. The study aimed to test whether signatures of past pathogen exposure could be identified by cataloging public T cell receptors. The study used immunosequencing to profile the T cell repertoires of some 600 subjects and linked those repertoires to cytomegalovirus serostatus. Besides the first cohort of 500 to 700 subjects, a separate validation cohort made up of over a hundred different subjects was used. High-throughput TCR immunosequencing, statistical association of individual TCRs with disease status, and machine learning were combined to predict cytomegalovirus infection status. To study patterns of TCR occurrence, a later analysis re-analyzed previously published TCR beta repertoires from 600 to 750 donors and added high-resolution HLA genotyping. The later analysis used no new phenotypic data to find candidate immune exposures, relying instead on TCR beta sequences and their occurrence across donors. An earlier analysis of several hundred of the donors applied high-throughput TCR beta sequencing to assess whether each TCR beta V gene segment acted as functional or pseudogenic. Donor age, sex, ethnicity and CMV serostatus were compiled together with the repertoire data. In a later genetic analysis, genome-wide SNP genotypes for about 60% of the 666 donors were used, and that subset was treated as a discovery cohort. Every repertoire in the discovery cohort had been generated on one and the same sequencing platform. Both class I and class II loci were covered by HLA typing, at four-digit resolution. The number of donors typed differed by locus, with about 629-630 for A, B, C, DRB1 and DQB1, more than 500 for DQA1, 600 to 610 for DPA1, and over 400 for DPB1. A few DR-DQ haplotypes were handled as single units for association and clustering because linkage in the cohort was strong. Among 300 to 500 genotyped donors of the cohort, an average of around 250,000 unique TCR beta nucleotide sequences was sequenced per donor, of which 15% to 20% were non-productive. Study-wide findings and limitations: HLA typing was unavailable for some donors at each locus, so association tests used only the typed subset. A later analysis found that HLA-associated TCR beta chains were more clonally expanded and had lower generation probabilities than equally common non-associated chains. In a later analysis, most CMV-associated TCR beta chains were found to appear HLA-restricted, with HLA associations seemingly driven largely by CMV exposure. In an earlier analysis of about 600 of the donors, most TCR beta V segments appeared in productive rearrangements about 87% or about 30% of the time, broadly matching IMGT annotations. According to a later genetic analysis, donors in an Asian-associated ancestry cluster had fewer N-insertions in productive TCRs than the roughly 700-donor mean. While some public TCRs were present in many individuals, most TCR sequences turned up only very rarely across donors. A total of fewer than 200 TCR beta chains were listed by the study as associated with cytomegalovirus. A later analysis reported that several top co-occurrence clusters appeared linked to parvovirus B19, influenza, CMV and Epstein-Barr virus. In vitro tests confirmed that a few of the cytomegalovirus-associated TCR beta chains recognize cytomegalovirus antigens. A further reported finding was that TCR beta sequences accurately predicted the HLA-A and HLA-B alleles for most subjects in the first cohort. According to the authors, the approach could potentially be generalized to other disease states and immunological phenotypes. A later analysis found that TCR association rates varied across HLA loci, with DRB1 alleles showing the most associated TCRs and HLA-C alleles the fewest. Correlated functional status among segregating V segments might be attributable to linkage disequilibrium, but an unknown experimental factor could not be ruled out. An association between a missense DCLRE1C variant and V-gene and J-gene trimming of TCR beta chains was found in a later genetic analysis and replicated in an independent cohort. Because counts were too low, more than 15 rarely observed V segments, including chromosome 9 orphons, were left out of the earlier analysis of 500 to 750 of the donors. Cytomegalovirus status was reported to be diagnosed by the classifier with high specificity and sensitivity in both the original and validation cohorts. A later analysis associated 15,000 to 20,000 TCR beta sequences with specific HLA alleles at a false discovery rate of 0.05. The cohort was sequenced for TCR beta chains only, and without alpha or paired-chain data the features that could be detected were limited. When HLA alleles, especially DR and DQ, strongly co-occurred, TCR associations were difficult to assign to individual alleles. A cluster of highly shared sequence variants was judged likely to be a technical artifact of the sequencing pipeline. For the cohort, immune exposure information was limited to CMV serostatus. Roughly uniform sequencing depth across donors was assumed in presence/absence analyses, although this assumption may not hold.

The cohort was made up of roughly 670 healthy bone marrow donors. All cohort members were sampled while nominally healthy, although unrecorded immune exposures were likely present. The donor tested CMV seronegative and was one of the 352 seronegative cohort members. A peripheral blood sample was provided by each donor, and peripheral blood mononuclear cells were used for TCR beta sequencing. The Qiagen DNeasy Blood Extraction Kit was used to extract genomic DNA from the blood cell samples. Comment on this clone: It has no known antigen specificity. There are no base qualities to consult, and no much larger clone falls within one base.

Libraries were constructed by the immunoSEQ multiplex PCR assay. A mixture of 60 forward primers for TCR Vbeta segments and 13 reverse primers for TCR Jbeta segments was used in the multiplex PCR. The CDR3 region of rearranged TCR beta genes was amplified from genomic DNA with a multiplex PCR assay. On the Illumina HiSeq System, the amplified TCR beta libraries were sequenced as 87-base-pair reads. Regarding the original processing steps: A later analysis counted approximately 76 million unique TCR beta chains across the 500 to 850 repertoires, and roughly 11 million of these chains were shared by at least two donors. Raw reads were error-corrected and collapsed into unique sequences by a nearest-neighbor algorithm in which closely related sequences were merged to remove PCR and sequencing errors. V, D and J gene segments were assigned by aligning CDR3 sequences to IMGT reference sequences. For a sequence to be retained, a match of at least six nucleotides was required to both a V gene segment and a J gene segment. Rearrangements were classified as productive when the CDR3 lacked stop codons and remained in frame with V and J, and all other rearrangements were classified as non-productive. CDR3 was defined by IMGT convention, running from the second conserved V-encoded cysteine to the conserved J-encoded phenylalanine. The earlier analysis of about 610 of the donors excluded sequences that lacked an unambiguous match to a single V gene segment. An earlier analysis of a few hundred of the donors classified V segments as functional when productive rearrangements were above 56.7% and as segregating when the standard deviation between donors was above 5%. A statistical classification framework was built to diagnose cytomegalovirus status from the catalog of TCR beta chain sequences. In a later analysis, V and J genes were assigned by comparing TCR nucleotide sequences against IMGT/GENE-DB human TR gene sequences. A later analysis assigned CDR3 sequences and most-parsimonious VDJ recombination scenarios with the TCRdist pipeline. In a later analysis, each TCR beta chain was defined by its CDR3 amino acid sequence together with its V-gene family, and reads without a unique V-gene family were excluded. In a later analysis, some 600 highly shared, low-generation-probability nucleotide sequences were removed to address suspected cross-contamination and a sequencing artifact. A later analysis calculated a clonal expansion index for each public chain from normalized within-repertoire ranks of inferred template counts. In a later analysis, generation probabilities were computed using a VDJ recombination model fitted to out-of-frame rearrangements, and the results were checked against IGoR. In a later analysis, hypergeometric tests were used to score TCR-TCR, TCR-HLA and TCR-CMV co-occurrence, with a repertoire-size bias correction applied to TCR pairs. A later analysis estimated false discovery rates by permuting HLA or CMV assignments 20 times. In a later analysis, co-occurring TCRs were grouped using DBSCAN, with TCRdist sequence similarity added in when clustering inside HLA-allele-positive subsets. Repertoires with fewer than 30,000 or more than 120,000 public chains were left out of co-occurrence clustering, as were about 5 repertoires with anomalous nucleotide sharing. The table was pulled from immuneACCESS by TCRdb, which kept in-frame rearrangements only. Such tables lose some clones; where checked, under half of the loss comes from unresolved V genes, and the rest has no known cause. The V and J calls and clone size are taken from that table; D and trimming were inferred from the DNA. The sample data list 65,000 to 90,000 clones, and approximately 83% of these were observed just once. The ten largest clonotypes hold 3% to 3.5% of the sample.

The sequencing input was PBMCs. The TCR sequence derives from a man aged 35-49 years in good health and CMV-seronegative.

The CDR3 amino acid sequence is: CAIRGSSGNTIYF. The DNA sequence is as follows: TGTGCCATCCGGGGGAGCTCTGGAAACACCATATATTTT. The chain is made from TRBV10-3 and TRBJ1-3; tentative D gene TRBD1, with 5 bases matching. At the junction V is shortened by 8 bases and J by 0 bases, with 8 bases in between. Inclusive of the bounding cysteine and phenylalanine, the CDR3 is 13 residues long. Only CDR3 DNA remains: 39 bases, in frame from the first base. From the germline V gene, CDR1 is ENHRY and CDR2 is SYGVKD.